This T cell receptor beta chain was sequenced in a study of early T cells in non-severe SARS-CoV-2 infection. This clonotype was seen many times. Between the trimmed V and J ends, which lost 6 bases and 0 bases, there was a span of 18 bases. The germline CDR1 and CDR2 sequences are MDHEN and SYDVKM. The CDR3 sequence is 18 residues long. In the library, individual cDNA molecules carried attached unique molecular identifiers. TCRdb used MiXCR to reprocess the 5' RACE reads, holding one entry per CDR3 protein. The sample holds 70,000 or so distinct CDR3 sequences, 9% to 15% seen once. This sequence joins TRBV28 and TRBJ2-6; D may be TRBD1 (6 bases). What was sequenced was whole blood. The sequence came from an adult who was a healthcare worker with PCR-confirmed SARS-CoV-2 infection or an uninfected control (not recorded which). The CDR3 DNA is TGTGCCAGCAGCCCTGCCGACAGGTCATACTCTGGGGCCAACGTCCTGACTTTC. Protein: CASSPADRSYSGANVLTF. Using reference TRBV28 and TRBJ2-6 for the parts outside the CDR3, the full variable domain is DVKVTQSSRYLVKRTGEKVFLECVQDMDHENMFWYRQDPGLGLRLIYFSYDVKMKEKGDIPEGYSVSREKKERFSLILESASTNQTSMYLCASSPADRSYSGANVLTFGAGSRLTVL.